Sequencing of this T cell receptor (beta chain) was carried out in a study of T cells in Graves' hyperthyroidism and ophthalmopathy. RNA transcripts gave rise to amplified TCR beta CDR3 regions. HTBI primers were employed in a first-round RT-PCR of the TCR CDR3. TCRdb fed the multiplex PCR reads into MiXCR, producing one record per CDR3 protein. The sample yields 700,000 or so distinct CDR3 sequences, around 15% seen once. Trimming at V came to 10 bases and at J to 4 bases, leaving 9 bases not matched to a gene. The CDR3 runs 13 residues. The germline V gene encodes CDR1 SNHLY and CDR2 FYNNEI. The table lists this clonotype with many counts.

The sequencing input was blood. J is TRBJ1-1 and V is TRBV2, with 7 positions matching TRBD1. This clonotype was sampled from a woman aged 45-59 years with Graves' ophthalmopathy. The CDR3 is CATDRQGITEAFF. The DNA of the CDR3 is TGTGCCACAGATCGACAGGGAATCACTGAAGCTTTCTTT.